The 20 T cell receptor beta chains listed next were all sequenced from one sample in a study of cytomegalovirus exposure and HLA in healthy donors (dated by TCRdb to 2017 to 2019). Library method: the immunoSEQ multiplex PCR assay. A mixture of 60 forward primers for TCR Vbeta segments and 13 reverse primers for TCR Jbeta segments was used in the multiplex PCR. The source is immuneACCESS, and TCRdb retained only in-frame sequences with V and J called. Part of the clones is not carried over; for the studies checked, unresolved V genes explain less than half of this, and the remainder is unexplained. Present in this sample are 110,000 or so clones, roughly three quarters of which were seen just once. The ten largest clonotypes hold roughly 3.2% of the sample. The source material was PBMCs. The receptors were gathered from a man aged 30 to 45 in good health and CMV-seronegative.

The chain uses TRBV14 and TRBJ1-4, with 9 bases that match TRBD1. The CDR3 loop spans 15 amino acids. Germline CDR1 and CDR2: SGHDN and FVKESK. Germline trimming cut 4 bases from V and 5 bases from J; bases unmatched to any gene: 5. The CDR3 DNA reads as TGTGCCAGCAGCCTTCGACAGGGGGGAAATGAAAAACTGTTTTTT. It specifies CASSLRQGGNEKLFF.

This rearrangement joins TRBV2 to TRBJ1-1; 8 nucleotides align to TRBD1. The CDR3 is 16 amino acids. Germline V gives CDR1 SNHLY, CDR2 FYNNEI. Trimming at V came to 6 bases and at J to 1 base, leaving 10 bases not matched to a gene. CDR3 loop: CASRRGSGTGNTEAFF. CDR3 coding DNA: TGTGCCAGCAGGAGGGGTTCCGGGACAGGGAACACTGAAGCTTTCTTT.

The chain recombines TRBV5-1 with TRBJ2-5, with 7 bases identical to TRBD2. The germline gives CDR1 SGHRS, CDR2 YFSETQ. The CDR3 has 14 residues. V trimming: 5 bases; J trimming: 4 bases; junction bases outside the gene matches: 8. The CDR3 loop is CASSRGGTGETQYF. The CDR3 coding sequence is TGCGCCAGCAGTAGGGGAGGGACGGGAGAGACCCAGTACTTC.

This clone was counted a few times. J is TRBJ2-6 and V is TRBV7-8; D may be TRBD2 (6 bases). This CDR3 region has 17 residues. Germline V gives CDR1 SGHVS, CDR2 FQNEAQ. Trimming took off 4 bases at V and 1 base at J, with 14 bases between the two ends. The CDR3 DNA reads TGTGCCAGCAGCTCACACATCGGGGGATCTGGGGCCAACGTCCTGACTTTC. Amino acids: CASSSHIGGSGANVLTF.

The chain employs TRBV5-1 and TRBJ2-1; possible D gene TRBD1, 5 bases. The germline V gene has CDR1 SGHRS and CDR2 YFSETQ. The CDR3 runs 15 residues. V gave up 0 bases and J gave up 0 bases, with 7 bases separating them. The CDR3 is CASSLAQGSYNEQFF. The CDR3 DNA follows: TGCGCCAGCAGCTTGGCGCAGGGCTCCTACAATGAGCAGTTCTTC.

V gene TRBV28 combines with J gene TRBJ2-7; 9 bases line up with TRBD1. Germline V gene sequence: CDR1 MDHEN, CDR2 SYDVKM. The V gene end was trimmed by 4 bases and the J gene end by 6 bases; junction bases not matched to a gene: 4. This CDR3 spans 13 amino acids. The CDR3 reads CASSSTGGPEQYF. The CDR3 DNA sequence: TGTGCCAGCAGTTCTACAGGGGGCCCCGAGCAGTACTTC.

The chain links TRBV7-2 to TRBJ2-7; 7 bases map to TRBD1. Trimming removed 1 base from V and 5 bases from J; junction bases left unmatched: 8. This CDR3 has 15 residues. The germline gives CDR1 SGHTA, CDR2 FQGNSA. This CDR3 is CASSLEAGGLHEQYF. The CDR3 DNA reads as TGTGCCAGCAGCTTAGAGGCAGGGGGTTTACACGAGCAGTACTTC.

The V gene is TRBV19, the J gene TRBJ2-4; D possibly corresponds to TRBD1 (5 bases). The germline gives CDR1 LNHDA, CDR2 SQIVND (reference sequence). The CDR3 is 15 amino acids. V lost 3 bases to trimming and J lost 3 bases, with 12 bases between them. In DNA, the CDR3 is TGTGCCAGTAGTATGGACCAGGGTGGCAAAAACATTCAGTACTTC. Encoded protein: CASSMDQGGKNIQYF.

V gene TRBV6-1 combines with J gene TRBJ1-1; the match to TRBD1 covers 7 bases. CDR3 length equals 15 residues. Germline V gives CDR1 MNHNS, CDR2 SASEGT. The ends lost 4 bases at V and 0 bases at J; junction bases unmatched: 5. CDR3 sequence: CASSGIQGVNTEAFF. The CDR3 nucleotides are TGTGCCAGCAGTGGAATCCAGGGGGTGAACACTGAAGCTTTCTTT.

This clone was recorded once. This chain connects TRBV11-1 to TRBJ2-5; D remains ambiguous. Looked up from germline, CDR1 is SGHAT and CDR2 is FQDESV (reference sequence). Between the trimmed V and J ends, which lost 5 bases and 5 bases, there was a span of 12 bases. The CDR3 runs to 13 residues. The CDR3 spells CASSETLVETQYF. CDR3 coding DNA: TGTGCCAGCAGCGAGACTTTGGTGGAGACCCAGTACTTC.

This clone was seen just once. CDR3 in amino acids: CASTVDRISYEQYF. The CDR3 DNA follows: TGTGCCAGCACCGTGGACAGAATCTCCTACGAGCAGTACTTC. V and J are TRBV11-1 and TRBJ2-7; possibly TRBD1 for D (6 bases). V was cut by 7 bases and J by 0 bases, with 13 bases left in between. The CDR3 extends over 14 amino acids. CDR1 is SGHAT, CDR2 FQDESV, per germline (reference sequence).

The chain recombines TRBV7-2 with TRBJ1-1; D is ambiguous. V gave up 4 bases and J gave up 1 base, with 13 bases separating them. This CDR3 comprises 15 residues. Germline V gene lookup returns CDR1 SGHTA and CDR2 FQGNSA. Here the CDR3 DNA reads TGTGCCAGCAGCTCCAACCCTACTCCGAACACTGAAGCTTTCTTT. It yields the protein CASSSNPTPNTEAFF.

The table lists this clone with a few counts. Other nucleotide sequences in the sample specify the same CDR3. J is TRBJ2-3 and V is TRBV5-1, with 7 nucleotides matching TRBD1. The V segment lost 0 bases and the J segment 1 base; nucleotides outside the gene matches: 5. The V gene's germline CDR1 is SGHRS and CDR2 YFSETQ. CDR3 size: 16 residues. Written as DNA, the CDR3 is TGCGCCAGCAGCTTGGGAGGGACAGCGCGCACAGATACGCAGTATTTT. Its protein is CASSLGGTARTDTQYF.

This rearrangement joins TRBV18 to TRBJ1-5; the match to TRBD1 covers 7 bases. This CDR3 contains 14 residues. Germline lookup yields CDR1 KGHSH and CDR2 LQKENI. Trimming took 3 bases from V and 5 from J; bases not matched to a gene: 4. The CDR3 region is CASSPTGYYQPQHF. The DNA of the CDR3 is TGTGCCAGCTCACCGACAGGGTACTATCAGCCCCAGCATTTT.

The rearrangement uses TRBV18 and TRBJ1-1; D call uncertain. V was pared by 3 bases and J by 0 bases, with 11 bases between. From germline, CDR1 is KGHSH and CDR2 LQKENI. CDR3 length: 15 residues. The CDR3: CASSPALEMNTEAFF. The CDR3 DNA reads TGTGCCAGCTCACCGGCCCTGGAGATGAACACTGAAGCTTTCTTT.

The table lists this clone with a count of one. The chain combines TRBV5-5 with TRBJ1-3; 8 bases agree with TRBD1. The V segment lost 4 bases and the J segment 0 bases; nucleotides outside the gene matches: 9. Germline V gene data show CDR1 as SGHKS and CDR2 as YYEKEE (reference sequence). The CDR3 is made up of 17 amino acids. The chain's CDR3 is CASSRTGTGASGNTIYF. The CDR3 bases are TGTGCCAGCAGCCGTACCGGGACAGGAGCCTCTGGAAACACCATATATTTT.

The chain joins TRBV11-1 to TRBJ2-5, with 7 bases aligning to TRBD1. Germline CDR1 is SGHAT and CDR2 is FQDESV (reference sequence). The CDR3 runs 13 residues. The J segment lost 5 bases and the V segment lost 6 bases, leaving 6 bases of the junction unmatched. In nucleotides, the CDR3 is TGTGCCAGCAGAAGACAGGGCTCGGAGACCCAGTACTTC. Encoded protein: CASRRQGSETQYF.

This clone was seen a handful of times. The V call is TRBV7-2, the J call TRBJ2-5, with 14 bases identical to TRBD2. The tail of the sequence fits TRBJ2-7 better, so the J call may be wrong. The CDR3 extends over 17 amino acids. From germline, CDR1 is SGHTA and CDR2 FQGNSA. CDR3 amino acids: CASSLTGATSGRVEQYF. DNA of the CDR3: TGTGCCAGCAGCTTAACTGGGGCGACTAGCGGGAGGGTCGAGCAGTACTTC.

This clone was found a few times. The rearrangement joins TRBV30 to TRBJ2-5; D unclear. Germline V CDR1 and CDR2: GTSNPN, SVGIG (reference sequence). The CDR3 has 14 amino acids. Trimming stripped 4 bases from V and 2 bases from J, with 14 bases between. The CDR3 nucleotides are TGTGCCTGGACTATGGTAGCTCGGCAAGAGACCCAGTACTTC. This gives the protein CAWTMVARQETQYF. The full variable domain, with the rest looked up from reference TRBV30 and TRBJ2-5, is SQTIHQWPATLVQPVGSPLSLECTVEGTSNPNLYWYRQAAGRGLQLLFYSVGIGQISSEVPQNLSASRPQDRQFILSSKKLLLSDSGFYLCAWTMVARQETQYFGPGTRLLVL.

The gene calls are TRBV9 and TRBJ1-1; tentative D call: TRBD1 (5 bases). The V gene's germline CDR1 is SGDLS and CDR2 YYNGEE. The CDR3 runs 13 residues. The V and J ends lost 0 bases and 6 bases respectively, with 9 bases between them. The CDR3 loop reads CASSVDGGSEAFF. For the CDR3, the DNA is TGTGCCAGCAGCGTAGACGGGGGTTCTGAAGCTTTCTTT.